Shown below are 14 T cell receptor beta chains from a single sample sequenced in a study of CD4 T cells in relation to SARS-CoV-2 and coronaviruses. Unexposed donor CD4+ T cells date from about 2011-2018, before the COVID-19 pandemic. After around nine days of culture, CD4+ T cells were isolated. Sequencing used immunoSEQ multiplex PCR; TCRdb keeps in-frame clones, though not all of them. The sample has 15,000 to 20,000 clones; around 78% are singletons. These receptors' antigens are unknown. Sequenced input: CD4+ T cells from PBMCs, cultured in vitro. The receptors shown here come from a human donor in good health.

The chain joins TRBV12-5 to TRBJ2-3; the D gene is possibly TRBD1 (6 bases). The CDR3 covers 18 residues. V lost 0 bases and J lost 3, with 19 bases in between. CDR1 LGHNT and CDR2 FRNRAP come from the germline V gene. The CDR3 sequence: CASGLVPDGTRKTDTQYF. The CDR3 DNA reads TGTGCTAGTGGTTTGGTACCAGACGGGACAAGGAAAACAGATACGCAGTATTTT.

The chain links TRBV15 to TRBJ2-3; 9 bases map to TRBD1. Germline values: CDR1 LNHNV, CDR2 YYDKDF (reference sequence). The trim removed 8 bases at V and 3 bases at J, leaving 3 bases unmatched. This CDR3 is 13 amino acids long. CDR3: CATGQGRTDTQYF. The CDR3 DNA follows: TGTGCCACCGGACAGGGGAGAACAGATACGCAGTATTTT.

J is TRBJ1-4 and V is TRBV3-1 (or the pseudogene TRBV3-2); TRBD1 aligns across 9 bases. The CDR3 loop spans 14 amino acids. The germline V gene encodes CDR1 LGHDT and CDR2 YNNKEL (reference sequence). Trimming cost V 4 bases and J 7 bases; bases outside gene matches: 4. CDR3: CASSRTGVREKLFF. In DNA, the CDR3 is TGTGCCAGCAGCCGGACAGGGGTGCGTGAAAAACTGTTTTTT.

J is TRBJ2-3 and V is TRBV5-1; D call uncertain. Germline assignment: CDR1 SGHRS and CDR2 YFSETQ. The V end was cut by 0 bases, the J end by 0 bases, with 14 bases between. The CDR3 is 17 residues long. This CDR3 is CASSLDPQGSSTDTQYF. The CDR3 DNA reads TGCGCCAGCAGCTTGGACCCTCAAGGCAGTAGCACAGATACGCAGTATTTT.

This chain connects TRBV4-1 to TRBJ1-4, with a possible D match to TRBD1 (6 bases). V was trimmed by 1 base and J by 14 bases, leaving 20 bases between them. The CDR3 covers 15 residues. In germline, CDR1 is MGHRA, CDR2 YSYEKL. The CDR3 spells CASSQGDTVGGVLFF. CDR3 DNA sequence: TGCGCCAGCAGCCAAGGGGACACGGTTGGGGGTGTGCTGTTTTTT.

This rearrangement joins TRBV19 to TRBJ1-4, with 7 nucleotides matching TRBD1. Germline V lookup: CDR1 LNHDA, CDR2 SQIVND (reference sequence). The CDR3 spans 15 residues. Germline trimming cut 5 bases from V and 3 bases from J; bases unmatched to any gene: 6. CDR3 region: CASSDREPSNEKLFF. The CDR3 nucleotides are TGTGCCAGTAGTGACAGGGAGCCCTCTAATGAAAAACTGTTTTTT.

The chain uses TRBV28 and TRBJ2-3; tentative D call: TRBD1 (5 bases). The CDR3 sequence is 18 residues long. Germline V gives CDR1 MDHEN, CDR2 SYDVKM. The ends were cut back, 4 bases at V and 2 bases at J, with 22 bases in the middle. CDR3: CASSSYLVQEKYTDTQYF. CDR3 nucleotides: TGTGCCAGCAGTTCATACCTAGTACAGGAGAAGTACACAGATACGCAGTATTTT.

The chain joins TRBV19 to TRBJ1-5; 7 nucleotides match TRBD1. Germline V lookup: CDR1 LNHDA, CDR2 SQIVND (reference sequence). This CDR3 region has 18 residues. Trimming cost V 1 base and J 1 base; bases outside gene matches: 10. This chain's CDR3 is CASSIGSPGGGSNQPQHF. The CDR3, as DNA: TGTGCCAGTAGTATAGGTAGTCCAGGGGGAGGCAGCAATCAGCCCCAGCATTTT.

The chain carries TRBV4-1 and TRBJ1-2; 11 bases fit TRBD1. Germline assignment: CDR1 MGHRA and CDR2 YSYEKL. J lost 4 bases, V lost 4 bases, and 11 bases had no gene match. The CDR3 contains 17 residues. The CDR3 reads CASSRSGTGGGVYGYTF. The CDR3 coding sequence is TGCGCCAGCAGCCGCTCCGGGACAGGGGGGGGTGTCTATGGCTACACCTTC.

The CDR3 loop reads CASSQAGQGDAGYTF. CDR3 nucleotides: TGTGCCAGCAGCCAAGCGGGCCAGGGGGATGCCGGCTACACCTTC. This sequence joins TRBV3-1 (or the pseudogene TRBV3-2) and TRBJ1-2, with 7 nucleotides matching TRBD1. Germline loops: CDR1 LGHDT, CDR2 YNNKEL (reference sequence). The length of the CDR3 is 15 residues. V lost 1 base, J lost 8 bases, and 10 bases stayed unmatched.

The V gene is TRBV12-3 or TRBV12-4, the J gene TRBJ2-5; 7 bases align to TRBD1. The CDR3 contains 13 residues. J was trimmed by 4 bases and V by 6 bases; bases with no gene match: 5. This chain's CDR3 is CASSTRDRETQYF. In DNA, the CDR3 is TGTGCCAGCAGCACCCGGGACAGAGAGACCCAGTACTTC.

In its sample, this clone was seen a few times. The chain combines TRBV11-1 with TRBJ1-2; 7 bases line up with TRBD1. V shed 5 bases and J 0 bases; nucleotides not matched to a gene: 0. Per germline, CDR1 SGHAT and CDR2 FQDESV (reference sequence). There are 13 residues in the CDR3. In nucleotides, the CDR3 is TGTGCCAGCAGCGACAGGGCTAACTATGGCTACACCTTC. It codes for CASSDRANYGYTF.

CDR3 in amino acids: CASSLGSGHTEAFF. The CDR3 DNA is TGCGCCAGCAGCTTGGGGTCGGGGCACACTGAAGCTTTCTTT. This chain joins TRBV5-1 and TRBJ1-1; D is possibly TRBD1 (5 bases). The CDR3 length is 14 residues. V was pared by 0 bases and J by 3 bases, with 9 bases between. Germline V gene sequence: CDR1 SGHRS, CDR2 YFSETQ.

This rearrangement joins TRBV10-3 to TRBJ2-7; 8 nucleotides line up with TRBD2. V gave up 2 bases and J gave up 3 bases; unmatched junction bases: 9. The CDR3 has 16 residues. Per germline, CDR1 ENHRY and CDR2 SYGVKD. The CDR3 DNA sequence: TGTGCCATCAGTGAGGGCCGGCTAGCGGGTAACTACGAGCAGTACTTC. This sequence encodes CAISEGRLAGNYEQYF.